The 10 T cell receptor beta chains below all came from one sample that was sequenced in a study of identical twins (dated by TCRdb to the mid-2010s). Preparation of the library involved 5' RACE. Sequencing used an Illumina HiSeq 2000. TCRdb reran the public reads through fastp at Q25 and MiXCR, keeping productive beta chains. Rows merge per CDR3 protein into single entries with the most common DNA and genes. The sample table records around 960,000 distinct CDR3 sequences; roughly 12% of these occur just once. The ten largest clones capture roughly 1.5% of the sample. The same sample was also used in a study of yellow fever vaccine responses in identical twins.

The sequencing input was PBMCs. The receptors shown here come from a young woman in good health.

The chain recombines TRBV7-2 with TRBJ2-1; 8 bases are shared with TRBD2. The CDR3 is 16 residues long. V lost 4 bases, J lost 5 bases, and 10 bases stayed unmatched. From germline, CDR1 is SGHTA and CDR2 FQGNSA. Written as DNA, the CDR3 is TGTGCCAGCAGCTCCCGTGGGGGCGGGGGGAACAATGAGCAGTTCTTC. Translating it yields CASSSRGGGGNNEQFF. The whole variable domain, remainder taken from reference TRBV7-2 and TRBJ2-1, is GAGVSQSPSNKVTEKGKDVELRCDPISGHTALYWYRQSLGQGLEFLIYFQGNSAPDKSGLPSDRFSAERTGGSVSTLTIQRTQQEDSAVYLCASSSRGGGGNNEQFFGPGTRLTVL.

This clonotype was recorded many times. This chain connects TRBV5-1 to TRBJ1-5; weak D call: TRBD1 (5 bases). The CDR3 runs to 15 residues. Germline CDR1 and CDR2: SGHRS and YFSETQ. The V end was cut by 4 bases, the J end by 2 bases, with 13 bases between. The CDR3 nucleotides are TGCGCCAGCAGCATTGACAGTCTCGGCAATCAGCCCCAGCATTTT. Translated: CASSIDSLGNQPQHF.

V and J are TRBV3-1 and TRBJ2-2; D is undetermined. CDR3 length: 14 residues. The germline V gene encodes CDR1 LGHDT and CDR2 YNNKEL (reference sequence). Trimming took 1 base from V and 5 from J, leaving 8 bases between them. CDR3 DNA sequence: TGTGCCAGCAGCCAAGGGGCCAGTACCGGGGAGCTGTTTTTT. Translated: CASSQGASTGELFF. The variable domain in full, with the rest retrieved from reference TRBV3-1 and TRBJ2-2, is DTAVSQTPKYLVTQMGNDKSIKCEQNLGHDTMYWYKQDSKKFLKIMFSYNNKELIINETVPNRFSPKSPDKAHLNLHINSLELGDSAVYFCASSQGASTGELFFGEGSRLTVL.

The chain is built from TRBV10-2 and TRBJ1-1; the D is unclear. This CDR3 contains 14 residues. V gave up 3 bases and J gave up 3 bases, with 11 bases separating them. CDR1 and CDR2 (germline): WSHSY, SAAADI. DNA for the CDR3: TGCGCCAGCAGTGAAAGGGCAAGGTACACTGAAGCTTTCTTT. It specifies CASSERARYTEAFF.

This chain connects TRBV7-9 to TRBJ1-2, with D possibly being TRBD1 (5 bases). Between the trimmed V and J ends, which lost 2 bases and 5 bases, there was a span of 15 bases. This CDR3 contains 15 residues. Germline CDR1 and CDR2: SEHNR and FQNEAQ (reference sequence). CDR3 in DNA: TGTGCCAGCAGCTTATCAGTAAGGGGCGGTTATGGCTACACCTTC. Translation: CASSLSVRGGYGYTF.

The chain has TRBV28 and TRBJ2-1; D might be TRBD1 (7 bases). In germline, CDR1 is MDHEN, CDR2 SYDVKM. The V end lost 2 bases, the J end lost 6 bases, and 17 bases lay between the germline ends. The CDR3 runs to 16 residues. In DNA form, the CDR3 reads TGTGCCAGCAGTTTACTCGGAGGGGGCTGGAGCAATGAGCAGTTCTTC. The encoded protein is CASSLLGGGWSNEQFF.

This clonotype was seen a handful of times. The chain joins TRBV20-1 to TRBJ1-5, with unresolved D. The V and J ends lost 3 bases and 3 bases respectively, with 9 bases between them. The CDR3 runs to 13 residues. From germline, CDR1 is DFQATT and CDR2 SNEGSKA (reference sequence). CDR3 loop: CSASYGPNQPQHF. The CDR3 DNA reads TGCAGTGCTAGTTATGGGCCCAATCAGCCCCAGCATTTT.

The sample holds many counts of this clonotype. In DNA form, the CDR3 reads TGTGCCAGCAGTTACGTCAGCGGGGGGGCCACCAAAAACATTCAGTACTTC. Translated: CASSYVSGGATKNIQYF. This chain uses TRBV6-5 with TRBJ2-4; 10 bases fit TRBD2. The V segment lost 2 bases and the J segment 2 bases; nucleotides outside the gene matches: 6. This CDR3 region has 17 residues. Germline loops: CDR1 MNHEY, CDR2 SVGAGI.

Many counts were recorded for this clonotype. The gene calls are TRBV3-1 and TRBJ2-2; TRBD1 matches at 8 bases. CDR1 is LGHDT and CDR2 is YNNKEL in the germline V gene (reference sequence). V lost 4 bases, J lost 5 bases, and 3 bases stayed unmatched. This CDR3 contains 14 residues. The CDR3 DNA follows: TGTGCCAGCAGCCCGGGACAGGTTACCGGGGAGCTGTTTTTT. Residues: CASSPGQVTGELFF.

This clonotype was seen only a few times. The chain carries TRBV7-8 and TRBJ1-5, with D possibly matching TRBD1 (6 bases). With 4 bases removed from V and 5 bases from J, the gap between germline ends came to 21 bases. The CDR3 spans 17 residues. The germline CDR1 and CDR2 sequences are SGHVS and FQNEAQ. CDR3 DNA sequence: TGTGCCAGCAGCTCGAGGCCATCGACAGGAGTCCATCAGCCCCAGCATTTT. The encoded protein is CASSSRPSTGVHQPQHF.